Below, 5 T cell receptor beta chains from the same sample are listed, as sequenced in a study of T cells in Graves' hyperthyroidism and ophthalmopathy. Authors of the study amplified TCR beta CDR3 regions from RNA transcripts. In the first-round RT-PCR of the TCR CDR3, the HTBI primer set was used. One entry per CDR3 protein results from TCRdb running MiXCR on the multiplex PCR reads. There are 500,000 to 650,000 distinct CDR3 sequences in the sample; about 46% occur only once, and 44% lies in the top ten. The sample comprised peripheral blood or thyroid tissue (not recorded which). Receptors originate from an adult woman with Graves' disease, either hyperthyroidism or ophthalmopathy (not recorded which).

The genes are TRBV11-1 and TRBJ2-5; no reliable D call. Germline values: CDR1 SGHAT, CDR2 FQDESV (reference sequence). The CDR3 sequence is 14 residues long. Trimming left V 3 bases short and J 5 bases short, with 13 bases between. CDR3 region: CASSLAATSETQYF. The CDR3 DNA reads as TGTGCCAGCAGCTTGGCAGCCACCAGCGAGACCCAGTACTTC.

The chain employs TRBV2 and TRBJ1-5; D gene uncertain. CDR3 length equals 13 residues. CDR1 SNHLY and CDR2 FYNNEI come from the germline V gene. V lost 1 base, J lost 11 bases, and 12 bases lay in between. The chain's CDR3 is CASSEVRSEAQHF. CDR3 coding DNA: TGTGCCAGCAGTGAAGTTAGATCAGAAGCCCAGCATTTT.

This clonotype was counted ten times or more. V gene TRBV7-9 combines with J gene TRBJ2-2, with D perhaps TRBD1 (6 bases). CDR3 length: 14 residues. The ends were cut back, 5 bases at V and 5 bases at J, with 12 bases in the middle. The germline V gene has CDR1 SEHNR and CDR2 FQNEAQ (reference sequence). Here the CDR3 DNA reads TGTGCCAGCAGCCCTCACAGGGTGACCGGGGAGCTGTTTTTT. Its protein is CASSPHRVTGELFF.

In DNA form, the CDR3 reads TGCAGCGTTGAAGGCTCGGGACTGCAAGAGACCCAGTACTTC. As protein: CSVEGSGLQETQYF. This chain links TRBV29-1 with TRBJ2-5, with TRBD2 as a possible D gene (6 bases). Germline V gene lookup returns CDR1 SQVTM and CDR2 ANQGSEA. V lost 1 base and J lost 2, with 11 bases in between. CDR3 size: 14 residues.

The V call is TRBV28, the J call TRBJ1-5; D is possibly TRBD1 (5 bases). The ends were cut back, 6 bases at V and 0 bases at J, with 9 bases in the middle. Germline values: CDR1 MDHEN, CDR2 SYDVKM. This CDR3 is built from 14 residues. The CDR3 loop reads CASSQGPSNQPQHF. The CDR3 nucleotides are TGTGCCAGCAGCCAGGGTCCTAGCAATCAGCCCCAGCATTTT.